The 14 T cell receptor beta chains in this list originate from one sample, sequenced in a study of T cell responses to AZD1222 COVID-19 vaccine. Clones were sequenced by immunoSEQ multiplex PCR, and TCRdb holds only the in-frame ones, with some missing. The data show about 160,000 clones, with about 92% seen just once and less than 4.5% held by the top ten. The material sequenced was peripheral blood, taken on day 0 of MenACWY control vaccination. The source of these receptors is an adult in good health.

The genes are TRBV5-5 and TRBJ1-2; D unresolved. This CDR3 is built from 13 residues. With 1 base removed from V and 4 bases from J, the gap between germline ends came to 8 bases. Germline CDR1 reads SGHKS; CDR2 reads YYEKEE (reference sequence). The CDR3 DNA reads TGTGCCAGCAGCTTGTCGGATCTCTATGGCTACACCTTC. The encoded protein is CASSLSDLYGYTF.

This chain links TRBV27 with TRBJ2-1; TRBD2 matches 7 bases. After removal of 3 bases from V and 2 bases from J, the junction contained 4 bases not matched to a gene. This CDR3 comprises 15 residues. CDR1 and CDR2 from the germline V gene are MNHEY and SMNVEV (reference sequence). CDR3 coding DNA: TGTGCCAGCAGTTTTGCGGGAGTACCCTACAATGAGCAGTTCTTC. Translated: CASSFAGVPYNEQFF.

The J gene is TRBJ2-7, the V gene TRBV27, with D perhaps matching TRBD1 (6 bases). V was cut by 5 bases and J by 5 bases, with 10 bases left in between. The CDR3 spans 12 residues. From germline, CDR1 is MNHEY and CDR2 SMNVEV (reference sequence). The CDR3 is CASSGGWDEQYF. CDR3 DNA: TGTGCCAGCAGTGGGGGCTGGGACGAGCAGTACTTC.

This clone has only one observation. V gene TRBV11-3 combines with J gene TRBJ2-1, with 8 bases fitting TRBD2. The V and J ends lost 0 bases and 7 bases, in that order; junction bases with no gene match: 5. The germline gives CDR1 SGHNT, CDR2 YENEEA. The CDR3 extends over 15 amino acids. The CDR3 protein is CASSLEAGGGNEQFF. CDR3 bases: TGTGCCAGCAGCTTAGAGGCGGGAGGAGGGAATGAGCAGTTCTTC.

The J gene is TRBJ2-2, the V gene TRBV19, with a weak D call TRBD2 (5 bases). The V end was cut by 3 bases, the J end by 1 base, with 12 bases between. Germline V gene data show CDR1 as LNHDA and CDR2 as SQIVND (reference sequence). The CDR3 contains 16 residues. The CDR3 nucleotides read TGTGCCAGTAGTATTCTGGCGGGTATGAACACCGGGGAGCTGTTTTTT. Residues: CASSILAGMNTGELFF.

The V gene is TRBV19, the J gene TRBJ1-6; a possible D gene is TRBD1 (6 bases). The CDR3 has 13 residues. V was cut by 9 bases and J by 14 bases, with 20 bases left in between. From germline, CDR1 is LNHDA and CDR2 SQIVND (reference sequence). CDR3 sequence reads: CASGESSQGTLHF. The CDR3 DNA is TGTGCCAGCGGGGAATCATCACAGGGAACCCTCCACTTT.

V and J are TRBV2 and TRBJ1-2, with 7 positions matching TRBD1. The V segment lost 4 bases and the J segment 0 bases; nucleotides outside the gene matches: 5. The CDR3 covers 15 residues. Germline loops: CDR1 SNHLY, CDR2 FYNNEI. The CDR3 here is CASSGNRGANYGYTF. In DNA form, the CDR3 reads TGTGCCAGCAGTGGAAACAGGGGAGCTAACTATGGCTACACCTTC.

This rearrangement joins TRBV19 to TRBJ2-2, with no clear D. The V gene lost 7 bases and the J gene lost 2 bases, with 11 bases spanning the gap. The CDR3 has 14 residues. CDR1 and CDR2 from the germline V gene are LNHDA and SQIVND (reference sequence). CDR3 sequence: CASIKAINTGELFF. The DNA of the CDR3 is TGTGCCAGTATTAAAGCCATTAACACCGGGGAGCTGTTTTTT.

This clone was observed once. The gene calls are TRBV7-3 and TRBJ2-1, with D unresolved. The germline CDR1 and CDR2 sequences are SGHTA and FQGTGA. CDR3 length: 12 amino acids. V was clipped by 2 bases and J by 6 bases, with 5 bases between them. The CDR3 coding sequence is TGTGCCAGCAGCTTAGATACCAATGAGCAGTTCTTC. It yields the protein CASSLDTNEQFF.

This clone was seen once. This rearrangement joins TRBV24-1 to TRBJ2-1; 10 bases are a match to TRBD2. Losses at the gene ends were 1 base for V and 5 bases for J; bases not matched to a gene: 4. This CDR3 is built from 16 residues. The germline V gene has CDR1 KGHDR and CDR2 SFDVKD. The CDR3 spells CATSDFRTSGNNEQFF. For the CDR3, the DNA is TGTGCCACCAGTGATTTCCGGACTAGCGGTAACAATGAGCAGTTCTTC.

The genes are TRBV27 and TRBJ1-1; D is unclear. V shed 4 bases and J shed 4 bases, with 13 bases lying between them. Looked up from germline, CDR1 is MNHEY and CDR2 is SMNVEV (reference sequence). CDR3 length: 14 residues. Here the CDR3 reads CASSWVKGFTEAFF. For the CDR3, the DNA is TGTGCCAGCAGTTGGGTTAAGGGTTTCACTGAAGCTTTCTTT.

This clone was detected only once. The V gene is TRBV13, the J gene TRBJ2-2; no reliable D call. Germline V gene lookup returns CDR1 PRHDT and CDR2 FYEKMQ (reference sequence). CDR3 length: 16 amino acids. Trimming removed 0 bases from V and 4 bases from J, with 12 bases in between. CDR3 amino acids: CASSLGLVDLTGELFF. The CDR3 DNA sequence: TGTGCCAGCAGCTTAGGCCTTGTGGACCTCACCGGGGAGCTGTTTTTT.

The chain recombines TRBV6-5 with TRBJ1-5, with no clear D. From germline, CDR1 is MNHEY and CDR2 SVGAGI. CDR3 length: 13 residues. Trimming stripped 2 bases from V and 4 bases from J, with 6 bases between. CDR3 residues: CASSYGENQPQHF. Written as DNA, the CDR3 is TGTGCCAGCAGTTACGGTGAGAATCAGCCCCAGCATTTT.

This chain links TRBV5-8 with TRBJ1-2; D possibly corresponds to TRBD1 (6 bases). V shed 4 bases and J shed 6 bases, with 19 bases lying between them. This CDR3 comprises 15 residues. Germline values: CDR1 SGHTS, CDR2 YDEGEE. CDR3 nucleotides: TGTGCCAGCAGCCTTGGGATTGGGGGGGCGCATGGCTACACCTTC. This gives the protein CASSLGIGGAHGYTF.